This T cell receptor beta chain originates from a study of T cells in localized non-small cell lung cancer. Profiling relied on immunoSEQ multiplex PCR, and the TCRdb table lists in-frame clones only, not all of them. The sample lists tens of thousands of clones, 70% to 90% occurring once. Worth noting for this clone: Its specificity is not known.

Germline loops: CDR1 SGHRS, CDR2 YFSETQ. V lost 5 bases and J 5 bases, leaving 16 bases between the germline ends. The CDR3 has 15 amino acids. Study conclusions and caveats: In the blood, greater T cell density corresponded to longer overall survival. The highest T cell clonality was in uninvolved adjacent lung, above tumor. Because sequencing included only one region (of the tumor), heterogeneity remains possible. Out of the top 100 tumor clones, a median approximately 57 were seen in adjacent lung.

V usage is TRBV5-1 and J usage is TRBJ1-4; D ambiguous. This sequence originates from a woman aged 35-75 years with stage I squamous cell lung carcinoma. Sequences were derived from peripheral blood, sampled before any cancer treatment. The CDR3 protein is CASRSSKGGNEKLFF. The CDR3 DNA reads TGCGCCAGCAGGAGTTCAAAGGGAGGGAATGAAAAACTGTTTTTT.